This T cell receptor beta chain was recovered during a study of beta chain features in type 1 diabetes. This clone has a handful of counts. Its antigen is unknown. The CDR3 is 13 amino acids. CDR1 is GTSNPN, CDR2 SVGIG, per germline (reference sequence). Trimming removed 1 base from V and 5 bases from J, with 11 bases in between. The collection from each donor was one heparinised blood draw averaging roughly 0.11 L. Each population that was sorted was more than 95% pure. Findings and caveats of the study: A closer apparent resemblance between naive, central memory and Treg TCRB repertoires was seen in patients than in healthy donors.

TCRB transcripts that were expressed got sequenced, as all of the isolated RNA had been reverse transcribed. Some clones are missing from TCRdb's copy, which holds only in-frame ones; the method was immunoSEQ multiplex PCR. This sample has some 400,000 clones, with about 16% found just once. This rearrangement joins TRBV30 to TRBJ1-1, with D perhaps TRBD1 (6 bases). This sequence was found in a woman under 30 in good health. Sequencing was performed on naive CD4+ T cells from blood. The CDR3 bases are TGTGCCTGGAGTGGTTACAGGGAAACTGAAGCTTTCTTT. Protein: CAWSGYRETEAFF.